This T cell receptor beta chain was found in a study of shared clonotypes between healthy human individuals. Study-wide background: For every donor, three CD4 naive, three CD4 memory, two CD8 naive and one CD8 memory plates were used.

Repertoires were generated with immunoSEQ multiplex PCR, while TCRdb's copy carries only in-frame clones and drops some. The sample shows some 500,000 clones, 90% to 96% of them seen only once. Germline CDR1 is MDHEN and CDR2 is SYDVKM. V was shortened by 7 bases and J by 0 bases, with 13 bases between the two germline ends. The CDR3 runs to 14 residues. Splitting the CD4+ cells yielded a CD45RA+ naive subset and a CD45RA-negative memory subset. The receptor's source is a young woman in good health. V and J are TRBV28 and TRBJ2-7, with D hard to call. Sequencing used naive CD4+ T cells sorted from blood. The subset here: CD45RA+ positively selected. The CDR3 sequence is CASNLGFSSYEQYF. The CDR3 DNA reads TGTGCCAGCAATCTCGGGTTCTCCTCCTACGAGCAGTACTTC.